The 27 T cell receptor beta chains given below trace back to one sample, sequenced in a study of T cell responses to AZD1222 COVID-19 vaccine. Assay used: immunoSEQ multiplex PCR; TCRdb lists only in-frame clones, some missing. The sample consists of around 120,000 clones, about 92% of them appearing once. Here the sequenced sample was peripheral blood, taken 28 days after the second AZD1222 dose. The origin of the receptors is an adult who received the AZD1222 COVID-19 vaccine.

J is TRBJ1-5 and V is TRBV19; no definite D call. This CDR3 is built from 14 residues. V lost 1 base to trimming and J lost 8 bases, with 12 bases between them. Germline V gene lookup returns CDR1 LNHDA and CDR2 SQIVND (reference sequence). The CDR3 nucleotides read TGTGCCAGTAGTATAGGGGAGGTTAAGGAGCCCCAGCATTTT. This sequence encodes CASSIGEVKEPQHF. Looking up the rest from reference TRBV19 and TRBJ1-5 gives the full variable domain: DGGITQSPKYLFRKEGQNVTLSCEQNLNHDAMYWYRQDPGQGLRLIYYSQIVNDFQKGDIAEGYSVSREKKESFPLTVTSAQKNPTAFYLCASSIGEVKEPQHFGDGTRLSIL.

The chain has TRBV5-1 and TRBJ2-1, with 9 bases aligning to TRBD1. V lost 3 bases, J lost 6 bases, and 10 bases stayed unmatched. Per the germline V gene, CDR1 is SGHRS and CDR2 is YFSETQ. The CDR3 totals 16 residues. The CDR3 sequence: CASSSTGGFSANEQFF. The CDR3 DNA reads as TGCGCCAGCAGCTCAACAGGGGGCTTTAGTGCCAATGAGCAGTTCTTC.

The chain is built from TRBV3-1 (or the pseudogene TRBV3-2) and TRBJ1-2; D gene unclear. The V gene lost 3 bases and the J gene lost 7 bases, with 6 bases spanning the gap. Germline V gene data show CDR1 as LGHDT and CDR2 as YNNKEL (reference sequence). CDR3 length equals 11 residues. In nucleotides, the CDR3 is TGTGCCAGCAGCCAGGGGAGTGGCTACACCTTC. Its protein is CASSQGSGYTF.

The chain uses TRBV19 and TRBJ1-3; TRBD1 is a possible D gene (5 bases). Germline lookup yields CDR1 LNHDA and CDR2 SQIVND (reference sequence). V dropped 5 bases and J dropped 7 bases, with 15 bases sitting between them. This CDR3 has 14 amino acids. The CDR3 loop reads CASSRTGRGNTIYF. CDR3 nucleotide sequence: TGTGCCAGTAGTCGCACAGGTCGGGGGAACACCATATATTTT.

V is TRBV4-2 and J is TRBJ1-3, with 7 nucleotides matching TRBD1. Germline V gene data show CDR1 as LGHNA and CDR2 as YNFKEQ. Trimming took 5 bases from V and 5 from J; bases not matched to a gene: 6. There are 14 residues in the CDR3. CDR3 region: CASSNDRVRNTIYF. Here the CDR3 DNA reads TGTGCCAGCAGCAACGACAGGGTTCGAAACACCATATATTTT.

The CDR3 sequence: CASSPPVTGADTQYF. The CDR3 DNA reads as TGTGCCAGCTCACCACCGGTGACAGGGGCAGATACGCAGTATTTT. The chain carries TRBV18 and TRBJ2-3; TRBD1 agrees at 8 bases. V shed 0 bases, J shed 4 bases, and the junction held 3 bases outside the gene matches. Looked up from germline, CDR1 is KGHSH and CDR2 is LQKENI. The CDR3 is made up of 15 amino acids.

The V and J genes are TRBV7-2 and TRBJ2-7; 8 nucleotides align to TRBD2. The CDR3 length is 15 residues. Germline-derived CDR1 and CDR2 are SGHTA and FQGNSA. J gave up 3 bases and V 6 bases, and 10 bases lay outside the gene matches. CDR3 sequence (DNA): TGTGCCAGCAGTTCGTCGGCGGGGGGTCTCTACGAGCAGTACTTC. It translates to CASSSSAGGLYEQYF.

The chain couples TRBV7-9 to TRBJ2-2, with D possibly being TRBD2 (6 bases). Trimming removed 3 bases from V and 0 bases from J, with 14 bases in between. There are 17 residues in the CDR3. Germline lookup yields CDR1 SEHNR and CDR2 FQNEAQ (reference sequence). The CDR3 protein is CASSFPTSHTNTGELFF. DNA of the CDR3: TGTGCCAGCAGCTTTCCGACTAGTCATACGAACACCGGGGAGCTGTTTTTT.

The genes are TRBV29-1 and TRBJ2-1, with 8 positions matching TRBD1. Germline V CDR1 and CDR2: SQVTM, ANQGSEA. V trimming: 7 bases; J trimming: 0 bases; junction bases outside the gene matches: 8. The CDR3 is 15 residues long. The CDR3 protein is CSANQGASSYNEQFF. Here the CDR3 DNA reads TGCAGCGCAAATCAGGGGGCGAGCTCCTACAATGAGCAGTTCTTC.

The chain recombines TRBV5-1 with TRBJ2-3, with TRBD2 matching over 13 bases. The CDR3 covers 16 residues. Germline V gene data show CDR1 as SGHRS and CDR2 as YFSETQ. Trimming at V came to 7 bases and at J to 7 bases, leaving 12 bases not matched to a gene. CDR3: CASSTSGGDSINTQYF. CDR3 DNA: TGCGCCAGCTCCACTAGCGGGGGGGACTCCATCAATACGCAGTATTTT.

This clone turned up a few times. V gene TRBV10-1 combines with J gene TRBJ2-3, with a possible D match to TRBD2 (6 bases). The germline gives CDR1 WNHNN, CDR2 SYGVQD (reference sequence). The CDR3 is 12 residues long. Trimming removed 7 bases from V and 6 bases from J, with 11 bases in between. The chain's CDR3 is CASKGSGDTQYF. Here the CDR3 DNA reads TGCGCCAGCAAGGGAAGCGGGGATACGCAGTATTTT.

The chain recombines TRBV27 with TRBJ2-7, with 7 bases aligning to TRBD2. The CDR3 totals 14 residues. Germline-derived CDR1 and CDR2 are MNHEY and SMNVEV (reference sequence). The J segment lost 2 bases and the V segment lost 0 bases, leaving 1 base of the junction unmatched. The CDR3 sequence: CASSLSGTTYEQYF. The CDR3 DNA is TGTGCCAGCAGTTTATCGGGGACTACCTACGAGCAGTACTTC.

The DNA for the CDR3 is TGTGCCAGCAGCTTGAATGGTAACAGGGACTATGGCTACACCTTC. Translation gives CASSLNGNRDYGYTF. The chain combines TRBV5-4 with TRBJ1-2, with D possibly TRBD1 on 6 matching bases. The CDR3 is 15 amino acids. The germline V gene has CDR1 SGHNT and CDR2 YYREEE (reference sequence). The ends were cut back, 1 base at V and 3 bases at J, with 13 bases in the middle. The whole variable domain, filled in from reference TRBV5-4 and TRBJ1-2, reads ETGVTQSPTHLIKTRGQQVTLRCSSQSGHNTVSWYQQALGQGPQFIFQYYREEENGRGNFPPRFSGLQFPNYSSELNVNALELDDSALYLCASSLNGNRDYGYTFGSGTRLTVV.

The CDR3 DNA is TGTGCCAGCAGCCAGCCTCCAGGGTGGGCGAACACCGGGGAGCTGTTTTTT. This sequence encodes CASSQPPGWANTGELFF. The J gene is TRBJ2-2, the V gene TRBV7-2; TRBD1 is a possible D gene (5 bases). The CDR3 totals 17 residues. CDR1 SGHTA and CDR2 FQGNSA come from the germline V gene. Trimming removed 5 bases at V and 0 bases at J, with 16 bases between.

The CDR3 DNA reads as TGTGCCAGCAGCCATTATCCCGGGCCTACTAAAGGGGAAAAACTGTTTTTT. As protein: CASSHYPGPTKGEKLFF. The V call is TRBV27, the J call TRBJ1-4; D gene uncertain. Germline V gives CDR1 MNHEY, CDR2 SMNVEV (reference sequence). The CDR3 is made up of 17 amino acids. V lost 6 bases, J lost 8 bases, and 25 bases lay in between.

The chain has TRBV2 and TRBJ1-1, with 9 bases fitting TRBD1. The ends lost 5 bases at V and 5 bases at J; junction bases unmatched: 6. Germline lookup yields CDR1 SNHLY and CDR2 FYNNEI. The CDR3 contains 14 residues. This CDR3 reads CASSLQGASTEAFF. CDR3 bases: TGTGCCAGCAGTTTACAGGGGGCGAGTACTGAAGCTTTCTTT.

The chain combines TRBV14 with TRBJ2-7; D perhaps matches TRBD2 (5 bases). Germline lookup yields CDR1 SGHDN and CDR2 FVKESK. This CDR3 is 13 amino acids long. The V gene lost 1 base and the J gene lost 4 bases, with 8 bases spanning the gap. The CDR3 coding sequence is TGTGCCAGCAGCCAAGGGACGGGGTACGAGCAGTACTTC. Translated: CASSQGTGYEQYF.

The V gene is TRBV29-1, the J gene TRBJ1-1; tentatively, D is TRBD1 (5 bases). The V end was cut by 6 bases, the J end by 3 bases, with 17 bases between. The germline V gene has CDR1 SQVTM and CDR2 ANQGSEA. CDR3 length equals 14 residues. The CDR3 is CSVLRPTDYTEAFF. The CDR3 DNA follows: TGCAGCGTCCTCCGCCCGACAGACTACACTGAAGCTTTCTTT.

V usage is TRBV6-5 and J usage is TRBJ2-5, with 10 bases lining up with TRBD1. CDR1 MNHEY and CDR2 SVGAGI come from the germline V gene. This CDR3 is 15 amino acids long. V was clipped by 1 base and J by 5 bases; unmatched bases: 4. The CDR3, as DNA: TGTGCCAGCAGTTACTGGGGACAGGGGCGGGAGACCCAGTACTTC. It encodes CASSYWGQGRETQYF.

The chain employs TRBV12-3 or TRBV12-4 and TRBJ2-1, with no clear D. The CDR3 loop spans 11 amino acids. The V end lost 3 bases, the J end lost 7 bases, and 4 bases lay between the germline ends. CDR3 in DNA: TGTGCCAGCAGTTTCGGGAATGAGCAGTTCTTC. Residues: CASSFGNEQFF.

The CDR3 DNA reads TGTGCCAGCAGCTTGACTAGCGGGGGCACCGGGGAGCTGTTTTTT. This translates into CASSLTSGGTGELFF. This rearrangement joins TRBV7-8 to TRBJ2-2; 12 positions agree with TRBD2. The length of the CDR3 is 15 residues. Germline V CDR1 and CDR2: SGHVS, FQNEAQ. The junction had 0 bases not matched to a gene; V was cut back by 3 bases and J by 4 bases.

This clone was observed a single time. The chain joins TRBV13 to TRBJ1-1, with D possibly TRBD1 on 5 matching bases. CDR1 is PRHDT and CDR2 is FYEKMQ in the germline V gene (reference sequence). CDR3 length equals 15 residues. The germline V and J ends were trimmed by 6 bases and 1 base, with 15 bases remaining between them. The CDR3 reads CASSRPGPENTEAFF. The DNA for the CDR3 is TGTGCCAGCAGTCGACCGGGACCCGAGAACACTGAAGCTTTCTTT. Full variable domain (rest looked up from reference TRBV13 and TRBJ1-1): AAGVIQSPRHLIKEKRETATLKCYPIPRHDTVYWYQQGPGQDPQFLISFYEKMQSDKGSIPDRFSAQQFSDYHSELNMSSLELGDSALYFCASSRPGPENTEAFFGQGTRLTVV.

The rearrangement joins TRBV12-5 to TRBJ1-4; TRBD1 agrees at 8 bases. J gave up 5 bases and V 2 bases, and 4 bases lay outside the gene matches. This CDR3 comprises 15 residues. CDR1 is LGHNT, CDR2 FRNRAP, per germline. The CDR3 loop reads CASGLSRQGNEKLFF. The CDR3 DNA is TGTGCTAGTGGTTTGTCTCGACAGGGGAATGAAAAACTGTTTTTT. The full variable domain, completed using reference TRBV12-5 and TRBJ1-4, is DARVTQTPRHKVTEMGQEVTMRCQPILGHNTVFWYRQTMMQGLELLAYFRNRAPLDDSGMPKDRFSAEMPDATLATLKIQPSEPRDSAVYFCASGLSRQGNEKLFFGSGTQLSVL.

V gene TRBV4-1 combines with J gene TRBJ1-1, with TRBD1 as a possible D gene (6 bases). This CDR3 is 15 amino acids long. Per germline, CDR1 MGHRA and CDR2 YSYEKL. Deletions cut 2 bases from V and 1 base from J, with 11 bases between. CDR3: CASSQPTGWNTEAFF. The DNA of the CDR3 is TGCGCCAGCAGCCAACCGACAGGTTGGAACACTGAAGCTTTCTTT.

This chain joins TRBV6-5 and TRBJ1-4; possible D gene TRBD1, 5 bases. Trimming pared 2 bases from V and 8 bases from J, leaving 12 bases between. The germline gives CDR1 MNHEY, CDR2 SVGAGI. The CDR3 totals 14 residues. CDR3 sequence (DNA): TGTGCCAGCAGTTACGGCGGACGGACAGAAAAACTGTTTTTT. Translation: CASSYGGRTEKLFF.

The chain combines TRBV11-2 with TRBJ1-1; D gene unclear. Looked up from germline, CDR1 is SGHAT and CDR2 is FQNNGV. The V gene lost 1 base and the J gene lost 0 bases, with 9 bases spanning the gap. The CDR3 is 15 amino acids. The DNA of the CDR3 is TGTGCCAGCAGCTTAGCGCGGTCTATGAACACTGAAGCTTTCTTT. Its protein product is CASSLARSMNTEAFF.

The genes are TRBV5-1 and TRBJ2-2; 7 bases align to TRBD1. Germline CDR1 and CDR2: SGHRS and YFSETQ. This CDR3 comprises 17 residues. V was pared by 2 bases and J by 2 bases, with 9 bases of the junction left unmatched. CDR3 DNA sequence: TGCGCCAGCAGCTTCCCCGGGACAGACGTCAACACCGGGGAGCTGTTTTTT. This translates into CASSFPGTDVNTGELFF.